This is a list of T cell receptor beta chains from one sample in a study of PD-1 blockade in classical Hodgkin lymphoma. Assay: immunoSEQ multiplex PCR; the TCRdb copy retains only in-frame clones and omits some. The data show over 85,000 clones, with over 75% seen just once and under 3% held by the top ten. The input for sequencing was peripheral blood mononuclear cells (PBMCs), taken before the fourth cycle of nivolumab. Receptors were obtained from a human donor with classical Hodgkin lymphoma. The CDR3 runs from the conserved cysteine through the conserved F or W. The D gene is left open where the match is weak. Clone size is stated in some rows and not others, as once, few, many or a class when expanded.

cdr3_length	v_call	j_call	d_call	clone_size	cdr3_nt	cdr3_aa
13	TRBV19	TRBJ1-2	-	-	TGTGCCAGTAACCTTCCAGGGGTGAATGGCTACACCTTC	CASNLPGVNGYTF
14	TRBV6-4	TRBJ2-2	TRBD1	-	TGTGCCAGCAGAGGGACAGTCAGGGCCGGGGAGCTGTTTTTT	CASRGTVRAGELFF
15	TRBV13	TRBJ2-5	-	-	TGTGCCAGCAGCTTATCGGGACACAATGAAGAGACCCAGTACTTC	CASSLSGHNEETQYF
15	TRBV10-1	TRBJ2-2	-	-	TGCGCCAGCAGTGAGGCGCAGGGAAGCACCGGGGAGCTGTTTTTT	CASSEAQGSTGELFF
12	TRBV7-9	TRBJ1-1	-	-	TGTGCCAGCAGCTTCGGTGGGAATGAAGCTTTCTTT	CASSFGGNEAFF
15	TRBV5-1	TRBJ2-2	TRBD1	-	TGCGCCAGCAGTCGGGACAGGGGCAACACCGGGGAGCTGTTTTTT	CASSRDRGNTGELFF
16	TRBV5-1	TRBJ2-3	-	-	TGCGCCAGCAGCTTGGGAGGGGGGTCCGAGGCAGATACGCAGTATTTT	CASSLGGGSEADTQYF
15	TRBV9	TRBJ1-1	-	-	TGTGCCAGCAGCCTCGGGGGAAGTTTGAACACTGAAGCTTTCTTT	CASSLGGSLNTEAFF
16	TRBV30	TRBJ2-3	-	-	TGTGCCTGGTGCCGCATGGACTCGGGACTCTCGGATACGCAGTATTTT	CAWCRMDSGLSDTQYF
11	TRBV14	TRBJ2-3	-	-	TGTGCCAGCAGCCTCACAGATACGCAGTATTTT	CASSLTDTQYF
12	TRBV23-1	TRBJ1-6	-	-	TGCGCCAGCAGTCTTCCGTGGGTACCCCTCCACTTT	CASSLPWVPLHF
13	TRBV6-5	TRBJ2-1	TRBD1	-	TGTGCCAGCATCCGAACAGGGGGGAATGAGCAGTTCTTC	CASIRTGGNEQFF
15	TRBV18	TRBJ2-1	TRBD2	-	TGTGCCAGCTCACCTGGGCGGGGGGGCTACAATGAGCAGTTCTTC	CASSPGRGGYNEQFF
15	TRBV28	TRBJ1-6	-	-	TGTGCCAGCAGCGGTTTTAGCTCCTATAATTCACCCCTCCACTTT	CASSGFSSYNSPLHF
15	TRBV7-9	TRBJ2-1	-	-	TGTGCCAGCAGCAGCCCTCGAAGCTCCTACAATGAGCAGTTCTTC	CASSSPRSSYNEQFF
12	TRBV5-3	TRBJ1-2	-	-	TGTGCCAGCAGCGCAGGACAGTATGGCTACACCTTC	CASSAGQYGYTF
12	TRBV4-2	TRBJ1-1	TRBD1	-	TGTGCCAGCAGCCTGGGACAGGAAAAAGCTTTCTTT	CASSLGQEKAFF
14	TRBV25-1	TRBJ2-2	-	once	TGTGCCAGCAGTGAATATCCAGAAACGGGGGAGCTGTTTTTT	CASSEYPETGELFF
15	TRBV5-1	TRBJ2-1	-	-	TGCGCCAGCAGCTTGGACCCCTCCTCCTACAATGAGCAGTTCTTC	CASSLDPSSYNEQFF
14	TRBV11-3	TRBJ2-3	-	-	TGTGCCAGCAGCCCGGCGGGCTCAGCGGAGGCGCAGTATTTT	CASSPAGSAEAQYF
14	TRBV7-2	TRBJ1-2	-	-	TGTGCCAGCAGCTTAGATCGGGGGGATTCTGGCTACACCTTC	CASSLDRGDSGYTF
13	TRBV28	TRBJ1-4	-	once	TGTGCCAGCAGTTTATATCCTAATGAAAAACTGTTTTTT	CASSLYPNEKLFF
16	TRBV19	TRBJ2-3	TRBD2	-	TGTGCCAGTATCAACACCCCGGGGGGGAGCGCAGATACGCAGTATTTT	CASINTPGGSADTQYF
15	TRBV14	TRBJ2-5	TRBD1	-	TGTGCCAGCAGCAAACAGGGGGCGCCCCGAGAGACCCAGTACTTC	CASSKQGAPRETQYF
15	TRBV4-1	TRBJ1-6	-	-	TGCGCCAGCAGCCAAGATATCCCCTATAATTCACCCCTCCACTTT	CASSQDIPYNSPLHF
17	TRBV19	TRBJ1-2	-	-	TGTGCCAGTACCATTGGGTCAGGAGTCATGGGGACCCATGGCTACACCTTC	CASTIGSGVMGTHGYTF
14	TRBV28	TRBJ2-7	-	-	TGTGCCAGCAGCCTAGTAGGGGACGACTACGAGCAGTACTTC	CASSLVGDDYEQYF
14	TRBV18	TRBJ2-7	-	-	TGTGCCAGCTCACCACCCGCTCGCTCCTACGAGCAGTACTTC	CASSPPARSYEQYF
16	TRBV28	TRBJ2-3	TRBD2	-	TGTGCCAGCAGCCACGGACTAGCGGGGGGATCAGATACGCAGTATTTT	CASSHGLAGGSDTQYF
15	TRBV28	TRBJ2-7	TRBD1	-	TGTGCCAGCAGTACTTTGACAGGGCCGATCTACGAGCAGTACTTC	CASSTLTGPIYEQYF
14	TRBV9	TRBJ1-4	-	-	TGTGCCAGCAGCGACCGGACAGATAATGAAAAACTGTTTTTT	CASSDRTDNEKLFF
13	TRBV13	TRBJ2-7	-	-	TGTGCCAGCAGCTCTCAGGGATTCTACGAGCAGTACTTC	CASSSQGFYEQYF
19	TRBV9	TRBJ2-6	TRBD1	-	TGTGCCAGCAGCGGCCGGACAGGGGTGAGAGCCTCTGGGGCCAACGTCCTGACTTTC	CASSGRTGVRASGANVLTF
12	TRBV27	TRBJ1-2	TRBD1	-	TGCGCCAGCAGCTACAGGGGGGATGGCTACACCTTC	CASSYRGDGYTF
17	TRBV30	TRBJ2-2	TRBD1	-	TGTGCCTGGAACCACAGGGGGACAGGGGTTTTCGCCGGGGAGCTGTTTTTT	CAWNHRGTGVFAGELFF
19	TRBV5-1	TRBJ2-5	TRBD1	-	TGCGCCAGCTCAAACGGACAGGGCGACCTGGGGCCATACCAAGAGACCCAGTACTTC	CASSNGQGDLGPYQETQYF
18	TRBV11-2	TRBJ1-1	-	-	TGTGCCAGCAGCTTATTACGGAGGTTCAGGGGAATGAGGACTGAAGCTTTCTTT	CASSLLRRFRGMRTEAFF
13	TRBV6-6	TRBJ2-5	-	-	TGTGCCAGCAGTTACTCTCTCCCGGAGACCCAGTACTTC	CASSYSLPETQYF
16	TRBV15	TRBJ2-1	-	-	TGTGCCACCAGCAGACTCACAGGGACTTTATACAATGAGCAGTTCTTC	CATSRLTGTLYNEQFF
17	TRBV7-9	TRBJ2-3	-	-	TGTGCCAGCAGCTTTCCAGTGGGCCTACCCGGCACAGATACGCAGTATTTT	CASSFPVGLPGTDTQYF
14	TRBV19	TRBJ1-1	-	-	TGTGCCAGTAGTAAAATTGGATCGAACACTGAAGCTTTCTTT	CASSKIGSNTEAFF
16	TRBV7-2	TRBJ2-7	TRBD2	-	TGTGCCAGCAGCTCAAGGGGACTAGCGGGGTTAGGCGAGCAGTACTTC	CASSSRGLAGLGEQYF
14	TRBV29-1	TRBJ2-7	-	-	TGCAGCGTTGGTTTTTATGGGCTCACCTACGAGCAGTACTTC	CSVGFYGLTYEQYF
14	TRBV6-6	TRBJ1-2	TRBD1	-	TGTGCCAGCAGTACCCCGGGACAGGGGCTGGACTACACCTTC	CASSTPGQGLDYTF
15	TRBV29-1	TRBJ2-7	-	-	TGCAGCGTTGAAGATCTCTCGGCCGGATCCTACGAGCAGTACTTC	CSVEDLSAGSYEQYF
14	TRBV10-2	TRBJ1-5	-	-	TGCGCCAGCAGTGAAACGGTCATTGGGCAGCCCCAGCATTTT	CASSETVIGQPQHF
14	TRBV7-2	TRBJ2-7	-	-	TGTGCCAGCAGCTTATTACAGGTAACCTACGAGCAGTACTTC	CASSLLQVTYEQYF
15	TRBV10-3	TRBJ1-2	TRBD1	-	TGTGCCATCAGTGCTGGACAGGGAGGACGTAATGGCTACACCTTC	CAISAGQGGRNGYTF
16	TRBV5-6	TRBJ1-6	TRBD1	-	TGTGCCAGCAGCACCCGACAGGGGAGTTGGGGTTCACCCCTCCACTTT	CASSTRQGSWGSPLHF
16	TRBV28	TRBJ1-5	TRBD1	-	TGTGCCAGCAGACAGGGGAGGTTGTATAGCAATCAGCCCCAGCATTTT	CASRQGRLYSNQPQHF
14	TRBV7-9	TRBJ2-3	-	-	TGTGCCAGCAGCTTACAGTCAGACACAGATACGCAGTATTTT	CASSLQSDTDTQYF
15	TRBV15	TRBJ2-2	-	-	TGTGCCACCAGCAAGGACAGATTGAACACCGGGGAGCTGTTTTTT	CATSKDRLNTGELFF
13	TRBV30	TRBJ1-2	-	-	TGTGCCTGGAGTAAAGCAGCTAACTATGGCTACACCTTC	CAWSKAANYGYTF
15	TRBV5-1	TRBJ2-5	TRBD1	-	TGCGCCAGCAGCTTGGGGGACAGCTCCGGCGAGACCCAGTACTTC	CASSLGDSSGETQYF
14	TRBV2	TRBJ1-6	-	-	TGTGCCAGCAGTGCGACAGATTATAATTCACCCCTCCACTTT	CASSATDYNSPLHF